This T cell receptor beta chain was identified in a study of shared clonotypes between healthy human individuals. The V end lost 5 bases, the J end lost 1 base, and 9 bases lay between the germline ends. The CDR3 is made up of 13 amino acids. Germline CDR1 and CDR2: SEHNR and FQNEAQ (reference sequence). Only in-frame clones appear in the TCRdb table, and some are missing; sequencing was by immunoSEQ multiplex PCR. Of about 110,000 clones in the sample, less than 75% were seen once. This clone was seen once. The chain is built from TRBV7-9 and TRBJ2-7, with D unclear. Sequenced material: memory CD8+ T cells sorted from blood. Subset indicated: CD45RO+ cells pooled with CCR7-negative TemRA cells. The TCR was taken from a woman aged 30 to 39 in good health. In nucleotides, the CDR3 is TGTGCCAGCAGCCGGCCCAGATCCTACGAGCAGTACTTC. This codes for CASSRPRSYEQYF.